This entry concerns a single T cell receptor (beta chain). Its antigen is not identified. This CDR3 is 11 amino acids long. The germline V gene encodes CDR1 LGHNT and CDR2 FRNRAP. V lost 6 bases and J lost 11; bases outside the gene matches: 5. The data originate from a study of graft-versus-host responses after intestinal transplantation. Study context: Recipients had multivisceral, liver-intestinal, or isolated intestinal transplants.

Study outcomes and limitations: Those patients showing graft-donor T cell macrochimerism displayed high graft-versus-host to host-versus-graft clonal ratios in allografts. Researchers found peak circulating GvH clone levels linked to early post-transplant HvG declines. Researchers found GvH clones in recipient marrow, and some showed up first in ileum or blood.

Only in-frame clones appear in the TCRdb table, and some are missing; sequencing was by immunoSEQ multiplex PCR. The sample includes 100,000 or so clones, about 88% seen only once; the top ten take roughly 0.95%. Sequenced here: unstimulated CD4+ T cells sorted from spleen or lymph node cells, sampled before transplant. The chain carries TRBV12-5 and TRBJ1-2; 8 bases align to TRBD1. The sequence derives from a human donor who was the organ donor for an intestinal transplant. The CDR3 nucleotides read TGTGCTAGTGGCCAGGACAGGGTGTACACCTTC. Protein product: CASGQDRVYTF. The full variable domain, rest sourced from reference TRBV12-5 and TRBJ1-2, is DARVTQTPRHKVTEMGQEVTMRCQPILGHNTVFWYRQTMMQGLELLAYFRNRAPLDDSGMPKDRFSAEMPDATLATLKIQPSEPRDSAVYFCASGQDRVYTFGSGTRLTVV.